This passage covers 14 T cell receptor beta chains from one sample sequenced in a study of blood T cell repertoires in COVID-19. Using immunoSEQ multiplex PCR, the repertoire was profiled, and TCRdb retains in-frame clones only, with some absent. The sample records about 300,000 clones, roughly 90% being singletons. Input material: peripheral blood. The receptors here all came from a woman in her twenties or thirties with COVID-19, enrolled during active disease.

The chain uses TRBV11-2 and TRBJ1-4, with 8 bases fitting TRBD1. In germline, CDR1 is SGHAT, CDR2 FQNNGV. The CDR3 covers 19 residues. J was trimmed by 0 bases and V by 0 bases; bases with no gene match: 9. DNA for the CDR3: TGTGCCAGCAGCTTAGATTCGGTCAGGGGGCGATCAACTAATGAAAAACTGTTTTTT. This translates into CASSLDSVRGRSTNEKLFF.

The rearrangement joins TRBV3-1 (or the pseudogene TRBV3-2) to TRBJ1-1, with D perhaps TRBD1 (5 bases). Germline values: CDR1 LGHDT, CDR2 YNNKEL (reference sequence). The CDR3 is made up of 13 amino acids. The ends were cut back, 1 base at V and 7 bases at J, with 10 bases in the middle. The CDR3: CASSQGDSVEAFF. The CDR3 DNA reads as TGTGCCAGCAGCCAAGGAGACAGTGTTGAAGCTTTCTTT.

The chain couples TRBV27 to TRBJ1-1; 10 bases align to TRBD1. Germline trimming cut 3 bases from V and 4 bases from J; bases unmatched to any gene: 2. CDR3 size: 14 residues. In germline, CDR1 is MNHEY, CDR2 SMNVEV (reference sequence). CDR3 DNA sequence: TGTGCCAGCAGTTTGAGGACAGGGGGCACTGAAGCTTTCTTT. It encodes CASSLRTGGTEAFF.

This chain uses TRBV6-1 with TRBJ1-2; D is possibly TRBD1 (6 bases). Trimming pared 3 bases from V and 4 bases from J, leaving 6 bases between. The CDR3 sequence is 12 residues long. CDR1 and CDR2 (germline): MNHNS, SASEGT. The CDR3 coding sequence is TGTGCCAGCAGTGACAGGGGCTATGGCTACACCTTC. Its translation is CASSDRGYGYTF.

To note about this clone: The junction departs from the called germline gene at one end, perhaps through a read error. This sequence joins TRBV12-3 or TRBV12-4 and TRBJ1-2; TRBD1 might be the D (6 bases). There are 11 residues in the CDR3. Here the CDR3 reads CASSSLDRPYF. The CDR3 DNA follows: TGTGCCAGCAGTTCCCTCGACAGGCCATACTTC.

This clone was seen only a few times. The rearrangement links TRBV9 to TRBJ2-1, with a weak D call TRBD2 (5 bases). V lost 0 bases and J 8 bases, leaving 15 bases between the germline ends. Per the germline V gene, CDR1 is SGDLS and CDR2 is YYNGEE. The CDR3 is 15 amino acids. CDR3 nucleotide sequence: TGTGCCAGCAGCGTAGAACTGCGCGGGTCGGATGAGCAGTTCTTC. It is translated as CASSVELRGSDEQFF.

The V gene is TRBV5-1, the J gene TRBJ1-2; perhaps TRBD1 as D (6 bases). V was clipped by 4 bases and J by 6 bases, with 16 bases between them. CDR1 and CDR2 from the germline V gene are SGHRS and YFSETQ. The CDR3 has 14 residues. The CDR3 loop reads CASSADTGWNGYTF. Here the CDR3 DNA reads TGCGCCAGCAGCGCTGATACAGGGTGGAATGGCTACACCTTC.

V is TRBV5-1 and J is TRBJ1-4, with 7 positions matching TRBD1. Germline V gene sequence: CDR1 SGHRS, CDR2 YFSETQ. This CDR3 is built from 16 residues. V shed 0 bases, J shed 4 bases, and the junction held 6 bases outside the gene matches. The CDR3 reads CASSLDRQGDNEKLFF. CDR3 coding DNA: TGCGCCAGCAGCTTGGACCGACAGGGCGATAATGAAAAACTGTTTTTT.

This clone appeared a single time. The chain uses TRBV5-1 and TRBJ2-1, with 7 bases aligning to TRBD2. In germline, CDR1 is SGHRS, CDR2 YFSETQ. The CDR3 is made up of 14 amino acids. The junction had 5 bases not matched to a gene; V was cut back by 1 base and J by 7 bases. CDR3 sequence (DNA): TGCGCCAGCAGCTTGCCCCGGGGGGATAATGAGCAGTTCTTC. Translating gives CASSLPRGDNEQFF.

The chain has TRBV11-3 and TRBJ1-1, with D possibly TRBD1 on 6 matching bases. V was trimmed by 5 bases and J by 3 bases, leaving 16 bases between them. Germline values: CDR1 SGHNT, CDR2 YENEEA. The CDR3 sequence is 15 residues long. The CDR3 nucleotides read TGTGCCAGCAGCCCCGGACAGTCGTTCGACACTGAAGCTTTCTTT. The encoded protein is CASSPGQSFDTEAFF.

DNA for the CDR3: TGCGCCAGCAGCCAACTTAGGGGGGGAGATACGCAGTATTTT. Encoded protein: CASSQLRGGDTQYF. The chain joins TRBV4-1 to TRBJ2-3, with TRBD2 as a possible D gene (7 bases). From germline, CDR1 is MGHRA and CDR2 YSYEKL. This CDR3 spans 14 amino acids. The ends were cut back, 2 bases at V and 5 bases at J, with 11 bases in the middle.

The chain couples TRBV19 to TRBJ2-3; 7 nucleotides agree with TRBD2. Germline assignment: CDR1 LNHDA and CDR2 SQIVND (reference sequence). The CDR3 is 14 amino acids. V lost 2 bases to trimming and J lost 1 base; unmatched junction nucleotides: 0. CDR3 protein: CASSILAGTDTQYF. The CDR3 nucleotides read TGTGCCAGTAGTATACTAGCGGGCACAGATACGCAGTATTTT.

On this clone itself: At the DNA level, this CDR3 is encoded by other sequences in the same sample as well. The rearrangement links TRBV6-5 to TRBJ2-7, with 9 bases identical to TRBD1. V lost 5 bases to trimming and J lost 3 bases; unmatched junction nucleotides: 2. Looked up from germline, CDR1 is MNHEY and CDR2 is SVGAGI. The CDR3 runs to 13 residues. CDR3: CASSRTGDYEQYV. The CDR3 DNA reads TGTGCCAGCAGTCGGACAGGGGACTACGAGCAGTACGTC.

The CDR3 protein is CASSPSWAGQPQHF. CDR3 in DNA: TGTGCCAGCAGTCCCTCGTGGGCAGGGCAGCCCCAGCATTTT. The chain has TRBV6-5 and TRBJ1-5; TRBD1 might be the D (5 bases). Germline loops: CDR1 MNHEY, CDR2 SVGAGI. CDR3 size: 14 residues. V shed 5 bases and J shed 7 bases, with 15 bases lying between them.